This is a list of T cell receptor beta chains from one sample in a study of cytomegalovirus exposure and HLA in healthy donors. Some clones are missing from TCRdb's copy, which holds only in-frame ones; the method was immunoSEQ multiplex PCR. The sample consists of about 160,000 clones, roughly 80% of them appearing once. The sample taken for sequencing was PBMCs. The receptors were sampled from a male donor in good health and CMV-seronegative. CDR3s include the opening cysteine and the closing phenylalanine or tryptophan. D genes are given only for firm matches. Size is stated for part of the rows, as once, few or many counts, or as a class when the clone is expanded.

v_gene: TRBV30
abundance: NA
j_gene: TRBJ1-5
d_gene: NA
CDR3aa: CAWSPDGVGQPQHF
CDR3nt: TGTGCCTGGAGCCCCGACGGAGTAGGACAGCCCCAGCATTTT

v_gene: TRBV30
abundance: NA
j_gene: TRBJ2-3
d_gene: TRBD2
CDR3aa: CAWAGTSRDTQYF
CDR3nt: TGTGCCTGGGCCGGGACTAGCAGGGATACGCAGTATTTT

v_gene: TRBV15
abundance: NA
j_gene: TRBJ2-7
d_gene: NA
CDR3aa: CATSRDPRYEQYF
CDR3nt: TGTGCCACCAGCAGAGATCCGAGGTACGAGCAGTACTTC

v_gene: TRBV12-5
abundance: once
j_gene: TRBJ2-1
d_gene: TRBD2
CDR3aa: CASGSPRLAGGAPGDEQFF
CDR3nt: TGTGCTAGTGGTTCCCCAAGACTAGCGGGGGGGGCCCCCGGAGATGAGCAGTTCTTC

v_gene: TRBV5-1
abundance: NA
j_gene: TRBJ1-2
d_gene: NA
CDR3aa: CASSPDSYYGYTF
CDR3nt: TGCGCCAGCAGCCCGGACAGCTACTATGGCTACACCTTC

v_gene: TRBV4-1
abundance: NA
j_gene: TRBJ2-1
d_gene: TRBD2
CDR3aa: CASSHVGTRQNEQFF
CDR3nt: TGCGCCAGCAGCCACGTCGGGACTAGACAAAATGAGCAGTTCTTC

v_gene: TRBV2
abundance: NA
j_gene: TRBJ2-1
d_gene: NA
CDR3aa: CATLPGQYNEQFF
CDR3nt: TGTGCCACCCTCCCCGGACAGTACAATGAGCAGTTCTTC

v_gene: TRBV2
abundance: NA
j_gene: TRBJ2-1
d_gene: TRBD1
CDR3aa: CANRQGDEQFF
CDR3nt: TGTGCCAACCGACAGGGGGATGAGCAGTTCTTC

v_gene: TRBV19
abundance: few
j_gene: TRBJ1-4
d_gene: NA
CDR3aa: CASIAEVDGEKLFF
CDR3nt: TGTGCCAGTATCGCGGAGGTGGACGGCGAAAAACTGTTTTTT

v_gene: TRBV28
abundance: few
j_gene: TRBJ2-3
d_gene: TRBD2
CDR3aa: CASSGGGTDTQYF
CDR3nt: TGTGCCAGCAGTGGGGGGGGCACAGATACGCAGTATTTT

v_gene: TRBV19
abundance: NA
j_gene: TRBJ1-3
d_gene: NA
CDR3aa: CASSIVLQSHSGNTIYF
CDR3nt: TGTGCCAGTAGTATAGTCCTCCAGTCACACTCTGGAAACACCATATATTTT

v_gene: TRBV4-3
abundance: few
j_gene: TRBJ1-1
d_gene: NA
CDR3aa: CASSQDLKGNTEAFF
CDR3nt: TGCGCCAGCAGCCAAGATCTGAAGGGGAATACTGAAGCTTTCTTT

v_gene: TRBV10-3
abundance: NA
j_gene: TRBJ2-5
d_gene: TRBD2
CDR3aa: CAISKGTSGHQETQYF
CDR3nt: TGTGCCATCAGTAAAGGGACTAGCGGACACCAAGAGACCCAGTACTTC

v_gene: TRBV6-6
abundance: NA
j_gene: TRBJ2-3
d_gene: TRBD2
CDR3aa: CASSRSGGSTDTQYF
CDR3nt: TGTGCCAGCAGTCGTAGCGGGGGGAGCACAGATACGCAGTATTTT

v_gene: TRBV7-9
abundance: NA
j_gene: TRBJ2-1
d_gene: TRBD2
CDR3aa: CASSDSGSSYNEQFF
CDR3nt: TGTGCCAGCAGCGACAGCGGGAGCTCCTACAATGAGCAGTTCTTC

v_gene: TRBV10-3
abundance: NA
j_gene: TRBJ2-1
d_gene: TRBD2
CDR3aa: CAISESNPAGAYNEQFF
CDR3nt: TGTGCCATCAGTGAGTCGAATCCAGCGGGGGCCTACAATGAGCAGTTCTTC

v_gene: TRBV28
abundance: NA
j_gene: TRBJ1-5
d_gene: NA
CDR3aa: CASMAGRGNQPQHF
CDR3nt: TGTGCCAGCATGGCTGGCAGGGGCAATCAGCCCCAGCATTTT

v_gene: TRBV6-4
abundance: NA
j_gene: TRBJ2-1
d_gene: TRBD2
CDR3aa: CASSDGTSGGNEQFF
CDR3nt: TGTGCCAGCAGTGACGGGACTAGCGGGGGCAATGAGCAGTTCTTC

v_gene: TRBV6-4
abundance: many
j_gene: TRBJ2-3
d_gene: TRBD2
CDR3aa: CASSERGGPDTQYF
CDR3nt: TGTGCCAGCAGTGAGCGGGGGGGCCCAGATACGCAGTATTTT

v_gene: TRBV19
abundance: NA
j_gene: TRBJ1-2
d_gene: TRBD1
CDR3aa: CASSIGGTGGADGYTF
CDR3nt: TGTGCCAGTAGTATTGGTGGGACAGGGGGCGCAGATGGCTACACCTTC

v_gene: TRBV30
abundance: NA
j_gene: TRBJ1-1
d_gene: NA
CDR3aa: CAWSVGGKTEAFF
CDR3nt: TGTGCCTGGAGTGTGGGGGGGAAAACTGAAGCTTTCTTT

v_gene: TRBV9
abundance: NA
j_gene: TRBJ2-7
d_gene: NA
CDR3aa: CASSIGQSSYEQYF
CDR3nt: TGTGCCAGCAGCATCGGACAGAGCTCCTACGAGCAGTACTTC

v_gene: TRBV11-2
abundance: NA
j_gene: TRBJ1-5
d_gene: NA
CDR3aa: CASSEGEHNQPQHF
CDR3nt: TGTGCCAGCAGTGAGGGGGAGCACAATCAGCCCCAGCATTTT

v_gene: TRBV7-8
abundance: NA
j_gene: TRBJ1-1
d_gene: NA
CDR3aa: CASSPAYGQMNTEAFF
CDR3nt: TGTGCCAGCAGCCCAGCCTACGGACAGATGAACACTGAAGCTTTCTTT

v_gene: TRBV5-1
abundance: NA
j_gene: TRBJ2-5
d_gene: NA
CDR3aa: CASSTQETQYF
CDR3nt: TGCGCCAGCAGCACACAAGAGACCCAGTACTTC

v_gene: TRBV6-5
abundance: NA
j_gene: TRBJ2-1
d_gene: TRBD2
CDR3aa: CASSLLAGADEQFF
CDR3nt: TGTGCCAGCAGTCTACTAGCGGGTGCGGATGAGCAGTTCTTC

v_gene: TRBV10-3
abundance: NA
j_gene: TRBJ2-5
d_gene: TRBD2
CDR3aa: CAISELAGSRETQYF
CDR3nt: TGTGCCATCAGTGAGCTAGCGGGATCTCGAGAGACCCAGTACTTC

v_gene: TRBV4-1
abundance: few
j_gene: TRBJ2-1
d_gene: TRBD1
CDR3aa: CASSQPTGASYNEQFF
CDR3nt: TGCGCCAGCAGCCAACCGACAGGGGCCTCCTACAATGAGCAGTTCTTC

v_gene: TRBV6-1
abundance: NA
j_gene: TRBJ1-1
d_gene: NA
CDR3aa: CASSATVNTEAFF
CDR3nt: TGTGCCAGCAGTGCTACAGTTAACACTGAAGCTTTCTTT

v_gene: TRBV6-1
abundance: NA
j_gene: TRBJ1-5
d_gene: TRBD1
CDR3aa: CASSERTGTQPQHF
CDR3nt: TGTGCCAGCAGTGAGAGGACAGGCACTCAGCCCCAGCATTTT

v_gene: TRBV19
abundance: NA
j_gene: TRBJ2-3
d_gene: NA
CDR3aa: CASSIRGGRSTDTQYF
CDR3nt: TGTGCCAGTAGTATAAGAGGGGGACGAAGCACAGATACGCAGTATTTT

v_gene: TRBV18
abundance: once
j_gene: TRBJ2-1
d_gene: TRBD2
CDR3aa: CASSQGAGESNEQFF
CDR3nt: TGTGCCAGCTCCCAGGGCGCGGGAGAAAGCAATGAGCAGTTCTTC

v_gene: TRBV7-9
abundance: NA
j_gene: TRBJ2-3
d_gene: NA
CDR3aa: CASSLVPGRADTQYF
CDR3nt: TGTGCCAGCAGCTTAGTTCCCGGTAGAGCGGATACGCAGTATTTT

v_gene: TRBV7-2
abundance: NA
j_gene: TRBJ2-7
d_gene: TRBD2
CDR3aa: CASRPTSGRADEQYF
CDR3nt: TGTGCCAGCAGGCCGACTAGCGGGAGGGCCGACGAGCAGTACTTC

v_gene: TRBV28
abundance: NA
j_gene: TRBJ2-7
d_gene: NA
CDR3aa: CASSRGGTAYEQYF
CDR3nt: TGTGCCAGCAGTAGGGGGGGTACCGCCTACGAGCAGTACTTC

v_gene: TRBV10-3
abundance: NA
j_gene: TRBJ1-2
d_gene: TRBD1
CDR3aa: CAIGQGGRGAGYTF
CDR3nt: TGTGCCATCGGCCAAGGGGGCAGGGGGGCTGGCTACACCTTC

v_gene: TRBV28
abundance: NA
j_gene: TRBJ1-1
d_gene: NA
CDR3aa: CASSRQPIAEAFF
CDR3nt: TGTGCCAGCAGTAGACAGCCGATCGCTGAAGCTTTCTTT

v_gene: TRBV9
abundance: NA
j_gene: TRBJ1-5
d_gene: NA
CDR3aa: CASSVVGDSNQPQHF
CDR3nt: TGTGCCAGCAGCGTAGTAGGGGATAGCAATCAGCCCCAGCATTTT

v_gene: TRBV12-5
abundance: once
j_gene: TRBJ1-1
d_gene: NA
CDR3aa: CASGLPMWEVRPGTEAFF
CDR3nt: TGTGCTAGTGGTTTGCCTATGTGGGAGGTGAGGCCGGGCACTGAAGCTTTCTTT

v_gene: TRBV5-5
abundance: few
j_gene: TRBJ1-5
d_gene: TRBD1
CDR3aa: CASRGTGTHDSNQPQHF
CDR3nt: TGTGCCAGCAGGGGGACAGGGACACATGATAGCAATCAGCCCCAGCATTTT

v_gene: TRBV4-3
abundance: NA
j_gene: TRBJ2-7
d_gene: TRBD1
CDR3aa: CASSQDNIGQGTYEQYF
CDR3nt: TGCGCCAGCAGCCAAGATAATATCGGACAGGGGACTTACGAGCAGTACTTC

v_gene: TRBV7-3
abundance: NA
j_gene: TRBJ2-5
d_gene: NA
CDR3aa: CASSSLPRETQYF
CDR3nt: TGTGCCAGCAGCTCGTTACCTCGGGAGACCCAGTACTTC

v_gene: TRBV5-5
abundance: NA
j_gene: TRBJ2-5
d_gene: TRBD2
CDR3aa: CASSPWTSGSGETQYF
CDR3nt: TGTGCCAGCAGCCCGTGGACTAGCGGGAGTGGAGAGACCCAGTACTTC

v_gene: TRBV13
abundance: NA
j_gene: TRBJ2-1
d_gene: TRBD2
CDR3aa: CASSPRTGTSVGDEQFF
CDR3nt: TGTGCCAGCAGCCCAAGAACCGGGACTAGTGTTGGCGATGAGCAGTTCTTC

v_gene: TRBV19
abundance: NA
j_gene: TRBJ2-5
d_gene: TRBD2
CDR3aa: CASSNWTSGPQETQYF
CDR3nt: TGTGCCAGTAGTAATTGGACTAGCGGTCCCCAAGAGACCCAGTACTTC

v_gene: TRBV9
abundance: few
j_gene: TRBJ1-4
d_gene: TRBD1
CDR3aa: CASSPKKGAQGWEKLFF
CDR3nt: TGTGCCAGCAGCCCCAAAAAGGGGGCGCAGGGATGGGAAAAACTGTTTTTT

v_gene: TRBV4-3
abundance: NA
j_gene: TRBJ1-2
d_gene: TRBD1
CDR3aa: CASSPGQGYYGYTF
CDR3nt: TGCGCCAGCAGCCCGGGACAGGGGTACTATGGCTACACCTTC

v_gene: TRBV9
abundance: NA
j_gene: TRBJ2-3
d_gene: NA
CDR3aa: CASSVVGLGATTDTQYF
CDR3nt: TGTGCCAGCAGCGTAGTGGGGTTAGGGGCCACCACAGATACGCAGTATTTT

v_gene: TRBV11-1
abundance: NA
j_gene: TRBJ1-1
d_gene: NA
CDR3aa: CASSRKRGQSVRNTEAFF
CDR3nt: TGTGCCAGCAGCCGGAAACGAGGACAGAGCGTTAGAAACACTGAAGCTTTCTTT

v_gene: TRBV9
abundance: NA
j_gene: TRBJ2-7
d_gene: TRBD2
CDR3aa: CASSVDPSGSEQYF
CDR3nt: TGTGCCAGCAGCGTAGATCCTAGCGGGAGCGAGCAGTACTTC

v_gene: TRBV2
abundance: NA
j_gene: TRBJ2-2
d_gene: NA
CDR3aa: CASREQVQTGELFF
CDR3nt: TGTGCCAGCAGAGAACAGGTCCAAACCGGGGAGCTGTTTTTT

v_gene: TRBV19
abundance: NA
j_gene: TRBJ1-5
d_gene: NA
CDR3aa: CASSITGGWNQPQHF
CDR3nt: TGTGCCAGTAGTATTACGGGGGGCTGGAATCAGCCCCAGCATTTT

v_gene: TRBV19
abundance: NA
j_gene: TRBJ2-5
d_gene: NA
CDR3aa: CASSIRVATGETQYF
CDR3nt: TGTGCCAGTAGTATCCGGGTGGCAACGGGAGAGACCCAGTACTTC

v_gene: TRBV6-6
abundance: NA
j_gene: TRBJ2-5
d_gene: NA
CDR3aa: CASSYMGQGSETQYF
CDR3nt: TGTGCCAGCAGTTACATGGGGCAGGGGAGCGAGACCCAGTACTTC